The sequence of this TCR beta chain was determined in a study of blood T cell repertoires in COVID-19. Study-wide context: Material from acute and convalescent COVID-19 was sourced from the United States, Italy and Spain. Sources were T cells, B-cell-depleted T cells, or PBMCs; the material itself was cDNA or gDNA.

Original processing methods: Estimated nucleated cell counts came from reference gene primer amplification. Method: immunoSEQ multiplex PCR; TCRdb's copy keeps in-frame clones and lacks some. The V and J calls and clone size come from that table; D and trimming were worked out from the DNA. The top ten clones hold about 0.7% of a sample with around 260,000 clones, nearly 90% of them seen once. The CDR3 is 15 amino acids. V gave up 3 bases and J gave up 0 bases, with 13 bases separating them. CDR1 SGHKS and CDR2 YYEKEE come from the germline V gene (reference sequence). Specimen: peripheral blood. The sequence was obtained from a human donor in a cohort sampled during active COVID-19. The chain recombines TRBV5-5 with TRBJ2-7, with D maybe TRBD1 (6 bases). The CDR3 region is CASSSRTASSYEQYF. The CDR3 coding sequence is TGTGCCAGCAGCTCGCGGACAGCTAGCTCCTACGAGCAGTACTTC.